This T cell receptor beta chain was identified during a study of OX40 agonist ivuxolimab in advanced cancers. Study context: Patients were treated with ivuxolimab, an agonistic anti-OX40 (CD134) antibody. Dose-escalation patients were diagnosed with hepatocellular carcinoma, melanoma, renal cell cancer or head and neck cancer.

Produced via immunoSEQ multiplex PCR; TCRdb's table is partial and in-frame only. This table has tens of thousands of clones, roughly 84% appearing once. Broader study findings: The authors also found low normalized T-cell clonal expansion in some nonresponders.

Germline-derived CDR1 and CDR2 are SGHTA and FQGNSA. CDR3 length: 14 amino acids. V lost 4 bases and J lost 8; bases outside the gene matches: 6. Sampling of blood occurred at baseline, cycle 4 day 1, and cycle 7 day 1. As for this clone: Its cognate antigen is unknown.

The starting material was CD4+ or CD8+ T cells sorted from blood, obtained in a trial of the OX40 agonist ivuxolimab. The clonotype originates from an adult with an advanced solid tumor such as melanoma, head and neck, liver or kidney cancer. The chain links TRBV7-2 to TRBJ1-2; 11 nucleotides line up with TRBD1. CDR3 bases: TGTGCCAGCAGCTCGGACAGGGGGCATCGCGGCTACACCTTC. Protein: CASSSDRGHRGYTF.